Below, one T cell receptor (beta chain) is given with its context. The data are from a study of high-grade serous ovarian cancer treatment subgroups. Profiling relied on immunoSEQ multiplex PCR, and the TCRdb table lists in-frame clones only, not all of them. The sample shows 7,500 or so clones, approximately 80% of them seen only once. Tumor samples were obtained before definitive surgery or chemotherapy. Germline V gene lookup returns CDR1 MNHNS and CDR2 SASEGT. The CDR3 length is 15 residues. V dropped 3 bases and J dropped 0 bases, with 9 bases sitting between them. V and J are TRBV6-1 and TRBJ1-3; D not resolved. This clonotype originated in a human donor with high-grade serous ovarian cancer. Sequenced sample: tumor tissue. The CDR3 DNA is TGTGCCAGCAGTGAGTTTTTGTCCTCTGGAAACACCATATATTTT. Translating it yields CASSEFLSSGNTIYF.